A single sample is the source of the 17 T cell receptor beta chains below, sequenced in a study of T cells in localized non-small cell lung cancer. Profiling relied on immunoSEQ multiplex PCR, and the TCRdb table lists in-frame clones only, not all of them. The table includes some 27,000 clones, around 90% detected once. This specimen consisted of peripheral blood, obtained before any cancer treatment. All receptors derive from a woman between 18 and 50 years old with stage I lung adenocarcinoma.

CDR3 sequence (DNA): TGTGCCGCCGGACAGCTTGGCTACACCTTC. Translation gives CAAGQLGYTF. V and J are TRBV6-5 and TRBJ1-2; D is possibly TRBD1 (6 bases). Germline V gene sequence: CDR1 MNHEY, CDR2 SVGAGI. Trimming took 11 bases from V and 7 from J, leaving 11 bases between them. The CDR3 is made up of 10 amino acids.

The chain recombines TRBV6-5 with TRBJ2-1, with TRBD2 matching over 9 bases. The CDR3 sequence is 15 residues long. Germline V gene lookup returns CDR1 MNHEY and CDR2 SVGAGI. The V and J ends lost 7 bases and 6 bases, in that order; junction bases with no gene match: 10. This chain's CDR3 is CASTPPGLASNEQFF. In DNA, the CDR3 is TGTGCCAGCACCCCACCGGGACTAGCATCCAATGAGCAGTTCTTC.

The gene calls are TRBV4-3 and TRBJ1-4; no firm D call. Trimming cost V 3 bases and J 7 bases, with 9 bases left between them. Germline CDR1 and CDR2: LGHNA and YSLEER. The CDR3 spans 13 residues. This CDR3 is CASSQAGSEKLFF. The CDR3, as DNA: TGCGCCAGCAGCCAGGCGGGGAGTGAAAAACTGTTTTTT.

This chain links TRBV6-5 with TRBJ2-7; TRBD1 matches at 10 bases. CDR1 and CDR2 from the germline V gene are MNHEY and SVGAGI. J lost 2 bases, V lost 6 bases, and 7 bases had no gene match. The CDR3 has 15 amino acids. The CDR3 is CASRRPGTGAYEQYF. The CDR3 bases are TGTGCCAGCAGGCGACCAGGGACAGGGGCCTACGAGCAGTACTTC.

The chain carries TRBV10-3 and TRBJ1-3; D perhaps matches TRBD1 (5 bases). This CDR3 comprises 14 residues. Trimming removed 4 bases at V and 0 bases at J, with 7 bases between. Germline CDR1 reads ENHRY; CDR2 reads SYGVKD. CDR3 region: CAISAQASGNTIYF. DNA for the CDR3: TGTGCCATCAGTGCACAGGCCTCTGGAAACACCATATATTTT.

The rearrangement uses TRBV19 and TRBJ2-5; D may be TRBD2 (5 bases). Trimming left V 4 bases short and J 7 bases short, with 10 bases between. Germline CDR1 LNHDA, CDR2 SQIVND (reference sequence). The CDR3 is 12 amino acids. CDR3 DNA: TGTGCCAGTAGTACCACCCGGGGGACCCAGTACTTC. The encoded protein is CASSTTRGTQYF.

V usage is TRBV12-5 and J usage is TRBJ2-7; the match to TRBD1 covers 7 bases. J lost 1 base, V lost 6 bases, and 3 bases had no gene match. CDR1 LGHNT and CDR2 FRNRAP come from the germline V gene. This CDR3 is 13 amino acids long. CDR3 residues: CASGPTGSYEQYF. The CDR3 nucleotides read TGTGCTAGTGGGCCGACAGGGTCCTACGAGCAGTACTTC.

DNA for the CDR3: TGTGCCAGCAGCTTAAGCAGCTTGGATCAGCCCCAGCATTTT. Its protein product is CASSLSSLDQPQHF. This rearrangement joins TRBV7-9 to TRBJ1-5; no clear D. V lost 2 bases and J 5 bases, leaving 10 bases between the germline ends. There are 14 residues in the CDR3. Germline lookup yields CDR1 SEHNR and CDR2 FQNEAQ (reference sequence).

CDR3 sequence reads: CASSQGSLSGNTIYF. For the CDR3, the DNA is TGTGCCAGCAGCCAGGGGAGTCTCTCTGGAAACACCATATATTTT. The chain couples TRBV7-2 to TRBJ1-3; weak D call: TRBD1 (6 bases). The germline gives CDR1 SGHTA, CDR2 FQGNSA. The V end was cut by 5 bases, the J end by 0 bases, with 11 bases between. This CDR3 is 15 amino acids long.

The chain carries TRBV28 and TRBJ2-3; D is perhaps TRBD1 (7 bases). The germline gives CDR1 MDHEN, CDR2 SYDVKM. V lost 5 bases and J lost 2, with 14 bases in between. The CDR3 has 15 amino acids. The CDR3 protein is CASSNAGGYTDTQYF. In DNA form, the CDR3 reads TGTGCCAGCAGTAACGCAGGGGGGTACACAGATACGCAGTATTTT.

There are a few counts of this clone. The chain combines TRBV9 with TRBJ2-7; the D call may be TRBD1 or TRBD2 (6 bases each). CDR3 length: 12 amino acids. V was pared by 3 bases and J by 6 bases, with 10 bases between. Germline V gene lookup returns CDR1 SGDLS and CDR2 YYNGEE. The CDR3 nucleotides read TGTGCCAGCAGCGCAGGGGAGGCCGAGCAGTACTTC. It yields the protein CASSAGEAEQYF.

V gene TRBV6-5 combines with J gene TRBJ2-7; D might be TRBD1 (5 bases). From germline, CDR1 is MNHEY and CDR2 SVGAGI. Trimming pared 6 bases from V and 4 bases from J, leaving 16 bases between. The CDR3 has 14 amino acids. As DNA, the CDR3 is TGTGCCAGCAGGTTTACGCAGGGTCCATACGAGCAGTACTTC. It yields the protein CASRFTQGPYEQYF.

The chain employs TRBV4-2 and TRBJ2-1; 11 nucleotides align to TRBD2. The germline V gene has CDR1 LGHNA and CDR2 YNFKEQ. V trimming: 2 bases; J trimming: 8 bases; junction bases outside the gene matches: 11. The CDR3 has 17 amino acids. Written as DNA, the CDR3 is TGTGCCAGCAGCCAACCCCCGCTAGCGGGAGGCCACTATGAGCAGTTCTTC. Protein: CASSQPPLAGGHYEQFF.

The chain is built from TRBV5-4 and TRBJ2-7, with D possibly TRBD2 on 5 matching bases. Germline lookup yields CDR1 SGHNT and CDR2 YYREEE (reference sequence). The CDR3 runs 14 residues. V was shortened by 0 bases and J by 3 bases, with 10 bases between the two germline ends. CDR3 residues: CASSLAGRRYEQYF. The CDR3 DNA follows: TGTGCCAGCAGCTTGGCGGGAAGGCGCTACGAGCAGTACTTC. The full variable domain, its missing parts supplied by reference TRBV5-4 and TRBJ2-7, is ETGVTQSPTHLIKTRGQQVTLRCSSQSGHNTVSWYQQALGQGPQFIFQYYREEENGRGNFPPRFSGLQFPNYSSELNVNALELDDSALYLCASSLAGRRYEQYFGPGTRLTVT.

The chain uses TRBV29-1 and TRBJ2-7; D gene ambiguous. The CDR3 extends over 13 amino acids. The V gene's germline CDR1 is SQVTM and CDR2 ANQGSEA. V was clipped by 4 bases and J by 2 bases, with 12 bases between them. This CDR3 reads CSVAPTAAYEQYF. CDR3 nucleotide sequence: TGCAGCGTTGCACCGACGGCGGCCTACGAGCAGTACTTC.

The chain employs TRBV4-3 and TRBJ2-3; possibly TRBD2 for D (5 bases). Trimming removed 4 bases at V and 2 bases at J, with 13 bases between. This CDR3 spans 15 amino acids. Germline CDR1 LGHNA, CDR2 YSLEER. The CDR3 sequence: CASSRESRVTDTQYF. DNA for the CDR3: TGCGCCAGCAGCCGGGAATCGCGGGTCACAGATACGCAGTATTTT.

The gene calls are TRBV7-8 and TRBJ2-1, with D possibly being TRBD2 (6 bases). Trimming shortened V by 6 bases and J by 10 bases, and 25 bases separated the two germline ends. This CDR3 spans 16 amino acids. Germline values: CDR1 SGHVS, CDR2 FQNEAQ. In DNA, the CDR3 is TGTGCCAGCAGTTCAGGGAGGTGGGACTCCCGTCGGGAGCAGTTCTTC. Translated: CASSSGRWDSRREQFF.